This T cell receptor beta chain was found in a study of T cell responses to AZD1222 COVID-19 vaccine (dated by TCRdb to the early 2020s). In terms of the full investigation: AZD1222 recipients given second doses at about 4 weeks or at about 12 weeks were pooled, since spike-specific TCR depth and breadth were not found to differ between the two schedules. A total of approximately 240 trial participants underwent TCR sequencing, of whom roughly 210 received two doses of AZD1222 and 26 received two doses of the MenACWY control vaccine. Enrollment into the trials was organized by age into subgroups of 18-55, 56-69 and 70-plus years, and those subgroups contained roughly 150, 30 and 60 TCR-sequenced participants, respectively. Summary of the overall study and its limitations: The 56-69-year group was small, and its depth increase did not reach significance, likely because of low power. Reportedly, almost half of the unique spike-specific TCRs recognized epitopes lying outside the regions that are mutated in the B.1.351 and B.1.1.7 variants. Vaccine-associated CD4 TCRs spanned the whole spike protein, with dominant responses in regions 160-218 and 743-854. Only five to seven AZD1222 recipients were SARS-CoV-2 seropositive at baseline, limiting conclusions about previously exposed vaccinees. Spike-specific TCR breadth and depth rose significantly after two AZD1222 doses compared with day 0 and with MenACWY recipients. Participants were mostly white British, with more females than males. The authors suggested clonal diversity may have been underestimated. Because no samples from the day 14 peak response were available, repertoires could be characterized only after the peak T cell response.

Sample time point, as interpreted from the label and publication: baseline before first vaccination. Vaccinee samples came from UK trials COV001 and COV002, including a single-blind randomized controlled phase 2/3 trial of AZD1222 (ChAdOx1 nCoV-19) in healthy adults. For TCRbeta chain sequencing, PBMC samples from trial participants were taken at day 0 and at day 28 after the second dose. The CDR3 regions of human TCRbeta chains were subjected to immunosequencing. Per the authors' processing: Repertoire TCRs were checked for matches against a reference library of SARS-CoV-2-specific TCRs that had been generated using the MIRA antigen-specificity platform. Breadth was defined as the fraction of unique TCRs that were SARS-CoV-2-associated. Depth was defined as the fraction of total T cells that were SARS-CoV-2-associated. Using the MIRA data, every spike-specific TCR was mapped to the spike region that the TCR reacted to and assigned to either a CD4 or a CD8 class. Log10-transformed breadth and depth values were compared by one-way ANOVA with Sidak's multiple comparisons tests. TCRdb took over this immuneACCESS table, retaining in-frame rearrangements with V and J assigned. Such tables are incomplete; in checked studies, under half of the missing clones stem from an unresolved V gene, and the remainder is unexplained. V, J and clone size derive from that table, while D and trimming were established from the DNA sequence. Recorded for this sample are around 60,000 clones; roughly 90% of them occurred a single time. The top ten clones comprise around 4.9% of the sample.

The CDR1 and CDR2 encoded by the germline V gene (reference sequence) are SEHNR and FQNEAQ. The CDR3, from cysteine to phenylalanine, totals 15 residues. Only the CDR3 region is kept as DNA, spanning 45 bases read in frame from base 1. V lost 3 bases and J lost 3 bases; the stretch between them is 12 bases long. On this clone itself: No antigen is known for it. Base qualities are missing; no much larger clone stands one base away.

The material was peripheral blood, obtained on day 0 of AZD1222 vaccination. This receptor was taken from an adult in good health. The receptor chain draws on TRBV7-9 and TRBJ1-5; TRBD1 is perhaps the D gene, given 6 matching bases. The CDR3: CASSFAGTNNQPQHF. The nucleotide sequence reads as follows: TGTGCCAGCAGCTTCGCCGGGACAAACAATCAGCCCCAGCATTTT.